The following is a T cell receptor (beta chain) sequence with its context. The antigen remains unidentified. The libraries were made with immunoSEQ v3. TCRdb's table, derived via immunoSEQ multiplex PCR, lists solely in-frame clones and lacks some. The sample shows more than 90,000 clones, 55% to 75% of them seen only once. As to time point: pre-treatment sample, taken before nivolumab and TIL therapy. Tumor tissue came from excised metastases, mostly pleural nodules or supraclavicular lymph nodes. Enrollment ran from October 2017 to early 2020. Losses at the gene ends were 4 bases for V and 0 bases for J; bases not matched to a gene: 5. The CDR3 contains 15 residues. Germline V CDR1 and CDR2: MRHNA, SNTAGT. This specimen belongs to a study of TIL therapy for anti-PD-1-resistant metastatic lung cancer. At the level of the study: Half of patients were current or former smokers. Tumors carried a median 1.5 non-synonymous mutations per megabase. Study-wide points: The cohort had more treatment-naive, never-smoker and oncogene-addicted patients than typical.

This sequence originates from a person aged 25-85 years with non-small cell lung cancer. The specimen comprised tumor tissue, sampled at baseline. J is TRBJ1-2 and V is TRBV6-4; 7 bases align to TRBD1. The CDR3 nucleotides read TGTGCCAGCAGTGCCGGGACAGCTTCTAACTATGGCTACACCTTC. It translates to CASSAGTASNYGYTF.